This T cell receptor (beta chain) came from a study of T-cell reconstitution after alpha-beta-depleted transplantation in children. The table lists this clonotype with a few counts. A library of TCRbeta sequences, prepared with unique molecular identifiers, was generated. In TCRdb, the PCR reads were re-called with MiXCR into one record per CDR3 protein. This table holds 500,000 or so distinct CDR3 sequences, around a third found once. V was shortened by 2 bases and J by 1 base, with 9 bases between the two germline ends. This CDR3 is 15 amino acids long. The germline V gene has CDR1 SSHAT and CDR2 FNYEAQ (reference sequence).

The J gene is TRBJ2-1, the V gene TRBV7-7, with D maybe TRBD1 (5 bases). The receptor was isolated from a human donor who donated a stem cell graft to a child with aplastic anemia. The sample was PBMCs from the stem cell graft donor, taken from the stem cell graft. CDR3 nucleotide sequence: TGTGCCAGCAGCTTACTTCAGGGTTCCTACAATGAGCAGTTCTTC. Encoded protein: CASSLLQGSYNEQFF.